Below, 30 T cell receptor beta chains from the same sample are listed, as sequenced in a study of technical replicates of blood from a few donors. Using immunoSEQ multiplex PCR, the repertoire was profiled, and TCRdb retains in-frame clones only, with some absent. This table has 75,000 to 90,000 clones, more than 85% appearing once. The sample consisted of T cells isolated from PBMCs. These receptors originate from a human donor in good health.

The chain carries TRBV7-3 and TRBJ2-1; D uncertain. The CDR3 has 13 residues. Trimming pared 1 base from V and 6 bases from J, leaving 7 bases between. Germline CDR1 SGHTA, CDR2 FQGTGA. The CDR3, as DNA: TGTGCCAGCAGCTTAATTAGCACCAATGAGCAGTTCTTC. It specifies CASSLISTNEQFF. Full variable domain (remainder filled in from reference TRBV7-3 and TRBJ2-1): GAGVSQTPSNKVTEKGKYVELRCDPISGHTALYWYRQSLGQGPEFLIYFQGTGAADDSGLPNDRFFAVRPEGSVSTLKIQRTERGDSAVYLCASSLISTNEQFFGPGTRLTVL.

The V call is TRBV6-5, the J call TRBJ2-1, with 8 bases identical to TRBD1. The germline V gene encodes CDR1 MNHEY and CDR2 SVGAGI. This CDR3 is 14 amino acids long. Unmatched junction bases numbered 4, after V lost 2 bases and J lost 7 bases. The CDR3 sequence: CASSYTTGDNEQFF. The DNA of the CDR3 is TGTGCCAGCAGTTACACGACAGGGGATAATGAGCAGTTCTTC.

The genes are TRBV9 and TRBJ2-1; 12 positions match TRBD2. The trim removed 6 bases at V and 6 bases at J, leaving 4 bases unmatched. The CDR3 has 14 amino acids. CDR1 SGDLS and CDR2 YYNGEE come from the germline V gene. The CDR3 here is CASNGLAGSNEQFF. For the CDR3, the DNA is TGTGCCAGCAATGGACTAGCGGGAAGCAATGAGCAGTTCTTC.

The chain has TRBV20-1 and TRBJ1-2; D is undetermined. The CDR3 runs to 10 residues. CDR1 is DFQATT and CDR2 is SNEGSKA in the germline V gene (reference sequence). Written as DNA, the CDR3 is TGCAGCCAGGATAAAGGCGGCTACACCTTC. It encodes CSQDKGGYTF.

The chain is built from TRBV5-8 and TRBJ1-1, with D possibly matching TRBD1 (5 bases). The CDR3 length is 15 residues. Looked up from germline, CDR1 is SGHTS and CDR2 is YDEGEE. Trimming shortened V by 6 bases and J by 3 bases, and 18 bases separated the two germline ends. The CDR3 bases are TGTGCCAGCACTAGATGGGACGGCGGGGACACTGAAGCTTTCTTT. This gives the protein CASTRWDGGDTEAFF.

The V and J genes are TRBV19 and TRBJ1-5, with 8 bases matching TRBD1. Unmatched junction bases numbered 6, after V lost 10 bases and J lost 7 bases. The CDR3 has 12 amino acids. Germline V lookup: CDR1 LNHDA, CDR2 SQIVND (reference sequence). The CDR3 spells CATRTGWQPQHF. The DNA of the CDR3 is TGTGCCACCAGGACAGGGTGGCAGCCCCAGCATTTT.

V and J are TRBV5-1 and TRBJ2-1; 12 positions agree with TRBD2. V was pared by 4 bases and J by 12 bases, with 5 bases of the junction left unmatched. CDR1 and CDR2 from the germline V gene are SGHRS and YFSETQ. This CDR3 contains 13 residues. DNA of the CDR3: TGCGCCAGCAGCGCCCCTAGCGGGAGGGCGCAGTTCTTC. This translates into CASSAPSGRAQFF.

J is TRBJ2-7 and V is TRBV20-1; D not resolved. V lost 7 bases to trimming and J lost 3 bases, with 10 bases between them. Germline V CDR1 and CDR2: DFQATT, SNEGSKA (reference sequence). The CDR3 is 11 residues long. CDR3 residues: CSVQLVYEQYF. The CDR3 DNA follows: TGCAGTGTGCAGCTAGTCTACGAGCAGTACTTC.

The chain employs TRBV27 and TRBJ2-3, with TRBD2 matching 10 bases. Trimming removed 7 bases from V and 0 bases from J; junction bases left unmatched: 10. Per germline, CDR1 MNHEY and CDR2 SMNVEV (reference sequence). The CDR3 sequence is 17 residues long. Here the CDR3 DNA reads TGTGCCAGCATGATGATAGCGGGGGGCCGAAGCACAGATACGCAGTATTTT. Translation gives CASMMIAGGRSTDTQYF.

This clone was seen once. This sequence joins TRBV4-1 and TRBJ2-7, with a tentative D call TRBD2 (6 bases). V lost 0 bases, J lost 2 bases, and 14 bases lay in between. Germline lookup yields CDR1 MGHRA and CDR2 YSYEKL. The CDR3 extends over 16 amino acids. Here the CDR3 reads CASSQEVFQRAYEQYF. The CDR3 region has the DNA TGCGCCAGCAGCCAAGAAGTCTTCCAGCGGGCCTACGAGCAGTACTTC.

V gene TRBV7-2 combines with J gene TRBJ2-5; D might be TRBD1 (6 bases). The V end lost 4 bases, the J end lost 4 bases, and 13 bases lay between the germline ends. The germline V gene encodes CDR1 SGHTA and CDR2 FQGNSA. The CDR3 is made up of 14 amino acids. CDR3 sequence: CASSSEQGSETQYF. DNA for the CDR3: TGTGCCAGCAGCTCGGAACAGGGATCAGAGACCCAGTACTTC.

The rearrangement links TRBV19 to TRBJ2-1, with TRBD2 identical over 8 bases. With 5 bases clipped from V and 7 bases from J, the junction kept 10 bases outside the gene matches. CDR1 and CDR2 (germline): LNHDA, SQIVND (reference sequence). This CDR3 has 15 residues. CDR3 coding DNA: TGTGCCAGTAGTGCCCTAGCGGGTGGGAGTAATGAGCAGTTCTTC. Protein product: CASSALAGGSNEQFF.

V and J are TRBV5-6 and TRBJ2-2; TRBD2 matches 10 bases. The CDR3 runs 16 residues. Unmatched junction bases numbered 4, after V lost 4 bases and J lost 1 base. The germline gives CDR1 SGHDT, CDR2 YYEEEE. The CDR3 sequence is CASSDIAGGNTGELFF. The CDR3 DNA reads TGTGCCAGCAGCGATATAGCGGGAGGGAACACCGGGGAGCTGTTTTTT.

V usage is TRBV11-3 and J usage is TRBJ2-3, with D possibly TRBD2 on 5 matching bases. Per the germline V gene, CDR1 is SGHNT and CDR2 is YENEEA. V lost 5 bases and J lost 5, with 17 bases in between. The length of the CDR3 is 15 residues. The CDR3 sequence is CASSPFGRVGDTQYF. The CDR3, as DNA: TGTGCCAGCAGCCCGTTTGGGCGGGTAGGAGATACGCAGTATTTT.

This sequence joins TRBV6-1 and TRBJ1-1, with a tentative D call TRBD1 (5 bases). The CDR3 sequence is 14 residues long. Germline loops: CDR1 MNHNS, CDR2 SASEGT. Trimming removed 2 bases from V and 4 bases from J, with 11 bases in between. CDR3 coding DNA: TGTGCCAGCAGTGAAAGCTGGGGCGGCACTGAAGCTTTCTTT. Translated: CASSESWGGTEAFF.

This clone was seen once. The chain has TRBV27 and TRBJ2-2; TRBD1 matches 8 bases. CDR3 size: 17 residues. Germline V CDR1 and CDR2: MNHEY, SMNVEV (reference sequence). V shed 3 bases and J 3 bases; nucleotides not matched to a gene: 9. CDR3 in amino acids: CASSFYGTGAYTGELFF. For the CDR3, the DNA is TGTGCCAGCAGTTTCTACGGGACAGGAGCGTACACCGGGGAGCTGTTTTTT.

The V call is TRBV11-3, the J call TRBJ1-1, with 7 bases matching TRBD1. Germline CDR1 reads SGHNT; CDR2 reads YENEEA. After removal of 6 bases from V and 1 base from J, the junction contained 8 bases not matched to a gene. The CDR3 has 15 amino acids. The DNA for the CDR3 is TGTGCCAGCAGTACCCCGGGACAGAGGAACACTGAAGCTTTCTTT. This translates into CASSTPGQRNTEAFF. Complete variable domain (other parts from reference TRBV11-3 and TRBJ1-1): EAGVVQSPRYKIIEKKQPVAFWCNPISGHNTLYWYLQNLGQGPELLIRYENEEAVDDSQLPKDRFSAERLKGVDSTLKIQPAELGDSAVYLCASSTPGQRNTEAFFGQGTRLTVV.

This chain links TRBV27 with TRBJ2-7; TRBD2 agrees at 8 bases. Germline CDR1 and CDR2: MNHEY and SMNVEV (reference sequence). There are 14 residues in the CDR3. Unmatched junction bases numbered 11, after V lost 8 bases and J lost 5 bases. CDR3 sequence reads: CASVGPGLVNEQYF. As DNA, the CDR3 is TGTGCCAGCGTTGGACCGGGACTAGTAAACGAGCAGTACTTC.

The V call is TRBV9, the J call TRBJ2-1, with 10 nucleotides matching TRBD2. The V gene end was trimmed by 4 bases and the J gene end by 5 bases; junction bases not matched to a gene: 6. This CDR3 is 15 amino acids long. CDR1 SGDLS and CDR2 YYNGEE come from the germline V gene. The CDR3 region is CASSIFLAGDNEQFF. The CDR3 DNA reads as TGTGCCAGCAGCATATTTCTAGCGGGAGACAATGAGCAGTTCTTC.

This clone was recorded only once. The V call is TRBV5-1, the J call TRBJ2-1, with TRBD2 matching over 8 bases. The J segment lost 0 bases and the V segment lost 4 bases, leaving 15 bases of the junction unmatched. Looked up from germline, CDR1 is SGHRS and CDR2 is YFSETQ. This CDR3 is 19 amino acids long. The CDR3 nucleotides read TGCGCCAGCAGCCCAATTAGCGGGACCACAAGAAGCTCCTACAATGAGCAGTTCTTC. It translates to CASSPISGTTRSSYNEQFF.

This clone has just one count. The CDR3 here is CASSQDLAVEAFF. CDR3 in DNA: TGTGCCAGCAGCCAAGATCTCGCGGTTGAAGCTTTCTTT. This rearrangement joins TRBV14 to TRBJ1-1; D remains ambiguous. Deletions cut 0 bases from V and 7 bases from J, with 9 bases between. The V gene's germline CDR1 is SGHDN and CDR2 FVKESK. This CDR3 has 13 amino acids.

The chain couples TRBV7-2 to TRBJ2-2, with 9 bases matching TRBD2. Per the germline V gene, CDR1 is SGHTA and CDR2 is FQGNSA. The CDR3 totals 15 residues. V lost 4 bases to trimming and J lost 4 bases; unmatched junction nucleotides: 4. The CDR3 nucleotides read TGTGCCAGCAGCTGGACTAGCGACGTCACCGGGGAGCTGTTTTTT. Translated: CASSWTSDVTGELFF.

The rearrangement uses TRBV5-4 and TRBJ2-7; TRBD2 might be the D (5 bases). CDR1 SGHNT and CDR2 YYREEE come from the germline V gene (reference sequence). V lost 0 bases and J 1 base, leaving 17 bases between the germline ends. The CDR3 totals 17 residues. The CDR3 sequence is CASSLGGASIRSYEQYF. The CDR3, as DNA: TGTGCCAGCAGCTTGGGGGGAGCAAGTATAAGATCCTACGAGCAGTACTTC. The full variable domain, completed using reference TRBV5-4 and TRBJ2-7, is ETGVTQSPTHLIKTRGQQVTLRCSSQSGHNTVSWYQQALGQGPQFIFQYYREEENGRGNFPPRFSGLQFPNYSSELNVNALELDDSALYLCASSLGGASIRSYEQYFGPGTRLTVT.

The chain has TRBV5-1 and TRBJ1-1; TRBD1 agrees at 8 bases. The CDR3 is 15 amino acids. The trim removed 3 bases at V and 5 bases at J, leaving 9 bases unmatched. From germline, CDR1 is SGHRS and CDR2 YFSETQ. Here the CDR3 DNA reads TGCGCCAGCAGCTGGTTACAGGGGGAAAAAACTGAAGCTTTCTTT. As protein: CASSWLQGEKTEAFF.

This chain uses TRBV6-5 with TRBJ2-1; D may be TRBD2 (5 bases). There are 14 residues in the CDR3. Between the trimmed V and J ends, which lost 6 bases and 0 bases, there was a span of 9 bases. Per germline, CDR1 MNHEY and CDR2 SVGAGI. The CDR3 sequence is CASRDLSSYNEQFF. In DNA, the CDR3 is TGTGCCAGCAGGGACTTGAGCTCCTACAATGAGCAGTTCTTC.

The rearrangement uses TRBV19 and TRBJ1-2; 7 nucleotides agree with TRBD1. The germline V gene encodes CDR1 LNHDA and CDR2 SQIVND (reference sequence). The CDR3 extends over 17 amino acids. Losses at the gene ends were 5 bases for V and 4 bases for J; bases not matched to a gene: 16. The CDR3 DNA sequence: TGTGCCAGTAGTGGGGCCGGGACAGCGGGGGTACTCTATGGCTACACCTTC. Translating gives CASSGAGTAGVLYGYTF.

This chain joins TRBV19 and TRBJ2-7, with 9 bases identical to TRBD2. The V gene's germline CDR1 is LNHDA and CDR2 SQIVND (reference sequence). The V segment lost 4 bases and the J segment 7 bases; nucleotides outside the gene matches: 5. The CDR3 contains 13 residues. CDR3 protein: CASSRTSDWEQYF. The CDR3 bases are TGTGCCAGTAGTAGGACTAGCGACTGGGAGCAGTACTTC.

In nucleotides, the CDR3 is TGTGCCAGTAGGAAATGGACAGATACCTCTGGAAACACCATATATTTT. Its translation: CASRKWTDTSGNTIYF. The chain couples TRBV19 to TRBJ1-3, with D perhaps matching TRBD1 (6 bases). Germline lookup yields CDR1 LNHDA and CDR2 SQIVND (reference sequence). The V end was cut by 6 bases, the J end by 0 bases, with 15 bases between. The CDR3 runs 16 residues.

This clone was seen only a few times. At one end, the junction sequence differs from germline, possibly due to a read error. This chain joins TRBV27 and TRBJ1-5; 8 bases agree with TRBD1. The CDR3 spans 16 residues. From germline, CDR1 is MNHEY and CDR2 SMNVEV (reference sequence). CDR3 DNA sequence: TGTGCCAGCAGTGTATCAGGGGGCTCTAGCAATCAGCCCCAGCATTTT. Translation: CASSVSGGSSNQPQHF.

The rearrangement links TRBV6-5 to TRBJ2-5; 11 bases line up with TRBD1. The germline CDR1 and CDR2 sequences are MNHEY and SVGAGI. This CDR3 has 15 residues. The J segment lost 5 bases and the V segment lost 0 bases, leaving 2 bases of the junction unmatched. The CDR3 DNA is TGTGCCAGCAGTTACTCCGGACAGGGGGCTGAGACCCAGTACTTC. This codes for CASSYSGQGAETQYF.